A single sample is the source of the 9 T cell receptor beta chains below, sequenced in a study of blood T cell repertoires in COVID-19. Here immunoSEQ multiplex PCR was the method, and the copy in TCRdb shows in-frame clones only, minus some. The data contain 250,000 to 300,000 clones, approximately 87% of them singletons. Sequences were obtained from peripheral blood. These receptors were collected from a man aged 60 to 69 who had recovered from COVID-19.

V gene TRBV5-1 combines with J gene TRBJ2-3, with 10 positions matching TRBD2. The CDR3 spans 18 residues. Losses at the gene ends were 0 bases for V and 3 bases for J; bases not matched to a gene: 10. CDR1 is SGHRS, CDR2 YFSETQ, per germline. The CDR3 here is CASSLALTSGTRTDTQYF. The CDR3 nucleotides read TGCGCCAGCAGCTTGGCGCTTACTAGCGGGACGCGAACAGATACGCAGTATTTT. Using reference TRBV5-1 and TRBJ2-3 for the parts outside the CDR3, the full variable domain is KAGVTQTPRYLIKTRGQQVTLSCSPISGHRSVSWYQQTPGQGLQFLFEYFSETQRNKGNFPGRFSGRQFSNSRSEMNVSTLELGDSALYLCASSLALTSGTRTDTQYFGPGTRLTVL.

This CDR3 reads CASSFSGTVSGNTIYF. DNA of the CDR3: TGTGCCAGTAGTTTCTCCGGGACAGTCTCTGGAAACACCATATATTTT. This chain links TRBV19 with TRBJ1-3; 7 positions agree with TRBD1. Germline V CDR1 and CDR2: LNHDA, SQIVND (reference sequence). The J segment lost 0 bases and the V segment lost 5 bases, leaving 7 bases of the junction unmatched. The CDR3 loop spans 16 amino acids.

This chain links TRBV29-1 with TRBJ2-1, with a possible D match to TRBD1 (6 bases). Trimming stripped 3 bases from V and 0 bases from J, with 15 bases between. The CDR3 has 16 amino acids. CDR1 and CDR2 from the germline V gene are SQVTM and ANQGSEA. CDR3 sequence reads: CSVDRYTGSSYNEQFF. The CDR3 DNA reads TGCAGCGTTGATAGGTATACAGGGAGCTCCTACAATGAGCAGTTCTTC.

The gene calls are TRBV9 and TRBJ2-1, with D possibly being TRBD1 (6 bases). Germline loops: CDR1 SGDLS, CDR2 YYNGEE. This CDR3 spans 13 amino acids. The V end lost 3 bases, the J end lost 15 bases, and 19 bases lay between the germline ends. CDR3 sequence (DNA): TGTGCCAGCAGCGACTTTGCAGGGGCCCGTCGGTTCTTC. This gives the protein CASSDFAGARRFF.

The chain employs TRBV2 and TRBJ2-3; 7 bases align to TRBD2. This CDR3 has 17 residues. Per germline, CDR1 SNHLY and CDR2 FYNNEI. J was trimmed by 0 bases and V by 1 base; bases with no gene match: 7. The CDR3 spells CASSEDGRPTSTDTQYF. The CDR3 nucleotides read TGTGCCAGCAGTGAAGACGGGAGGCCGACTAGCACAGATACGCAGTATTTT.

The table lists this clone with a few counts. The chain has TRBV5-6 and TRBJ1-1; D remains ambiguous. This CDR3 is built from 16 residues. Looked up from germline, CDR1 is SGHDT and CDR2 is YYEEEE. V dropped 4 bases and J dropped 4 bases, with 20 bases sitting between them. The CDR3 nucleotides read TGTGCCAGCAGCCCTTCGCGGGTGGGGTTCAGCACTGAAGCTTTCTTT. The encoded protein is CASSPSRVGFSTEAFF.

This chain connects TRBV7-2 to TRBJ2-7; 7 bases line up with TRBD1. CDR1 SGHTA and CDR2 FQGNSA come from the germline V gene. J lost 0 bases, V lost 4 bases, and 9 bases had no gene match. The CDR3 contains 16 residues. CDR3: CASSSQPTGLSYEQYF. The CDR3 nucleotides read TGTGCCAGCAGCTCGCAACCGACAGGGCTCTCCTACGAGCAGTACTTC.

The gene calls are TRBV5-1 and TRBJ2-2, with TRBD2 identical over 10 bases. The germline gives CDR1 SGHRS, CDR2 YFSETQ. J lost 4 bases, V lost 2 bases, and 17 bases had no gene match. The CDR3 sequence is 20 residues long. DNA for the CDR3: TGCGCCAGCAGCTTATCGGGGAATAGCGGGAGGAATACTGGCACCGGGGAGCTGTTTTTT. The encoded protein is CASSLSGNSGRNTGTGELFF.

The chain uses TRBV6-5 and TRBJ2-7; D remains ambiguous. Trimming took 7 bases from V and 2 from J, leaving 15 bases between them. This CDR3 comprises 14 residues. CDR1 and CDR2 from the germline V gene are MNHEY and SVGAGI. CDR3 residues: CASTQSQDAYEQYF. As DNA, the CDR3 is TGTGCCAGCACCCAAAGTCAGGATGCCTACGAGCAGTACTTC.